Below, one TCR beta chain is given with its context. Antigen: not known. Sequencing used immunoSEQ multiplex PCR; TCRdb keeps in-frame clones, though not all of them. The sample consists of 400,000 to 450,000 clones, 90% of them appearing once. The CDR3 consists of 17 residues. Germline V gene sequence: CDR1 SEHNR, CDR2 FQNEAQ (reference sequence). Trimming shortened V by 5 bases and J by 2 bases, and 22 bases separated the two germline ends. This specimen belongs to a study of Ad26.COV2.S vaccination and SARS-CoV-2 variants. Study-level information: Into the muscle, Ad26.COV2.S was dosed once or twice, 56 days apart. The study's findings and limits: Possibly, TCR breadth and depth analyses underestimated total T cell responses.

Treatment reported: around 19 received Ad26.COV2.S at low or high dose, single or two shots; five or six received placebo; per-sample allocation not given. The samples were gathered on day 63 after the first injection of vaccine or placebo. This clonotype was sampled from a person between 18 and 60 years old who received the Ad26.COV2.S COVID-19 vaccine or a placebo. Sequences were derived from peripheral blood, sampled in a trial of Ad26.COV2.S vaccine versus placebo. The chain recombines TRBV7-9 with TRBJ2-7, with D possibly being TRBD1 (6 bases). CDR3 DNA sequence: TGTGCCAGCAGCCCTTTGGAGGTGGACAGAGCCACCTACGAGCAGTACTTC. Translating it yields CASSPLEVDRATYEQYF.